This T cell receptor beta chain was retrieved from a study of blood T cell repertoires in COVID-19. About the research overall: Samples representing acute and convalescent COVID-19 were sourced from the United States, Italy and Spain. The cDNA or gDNA used as material had been derived from T cells, B-cell-depleted T cells, or PBMCs.

How the authors handled the data: Amplification of reference gene primers provided the estimated nucleated cell counts. Only in-frame clones appear in the TCRdb table, and some are missing; sequencing was by immunoSEQ multiplex PCR. D and trimming come from the DNA, and the V and J calls and clone size come from that table. This repertoire shows 150,000 to 200,000 clones, 80% to 90% found once; its top ten account for 1.1%. This clone was observed a single time. V lost 8 bases and J lost 6; bases outside the gene matches: 4. Germline V CDR1 and CDR2: DFQATT, SNEGSKA (reference sequence). The CDR3 loop spans 11 amino acids.

The chain carries TRBV20-1 and TRBJ2-3, with 8 positions matching TRBD1. Input material: peripheral blood. The TCR sequence derives from a middle-aged man with acute or convalescent COVID-19. CDR3 residues: CSMTGVDTQYF. The DNA for the CDR3 is TGCAGTATGACAGGGGTGGATACGCAGTATTTT.